This TCR beta chain was identified in a study of cytomegalovirus exposure and HLA in healthy donors. Study observations and caveats: There were some public TCRs occurring in many donors, but most TCR sequences were rare. Subsequent analysis revealed that first-cohort TCR clusters tended to co-occur in the 120 or so validation repertoires. In vitro assays verified that three CMV-associated chains recognized CMV antigens specifically.

Profiled with immunoSEQ multiplex PCR; TCRdb holds only in-frame clones, not every one. The table records more than 200,000 clones, roughly 88% of them present only once. A note on this clone: Its antigen is unknown.

An approximately 130-subject validation cohort, separate from the approximately 670-subject first cohort, supplied the donors. V lost 3 bases to trimming and J lost 6 bases; unmatched junction nucleotides: 14. CDR1 is SEHNR and CDR2 is FQNEAQ in the germline V gene (reference sequence). The CDR3 spans 19 residues. The specimen was PBMCs. The chain combines TRBV7-9 with TRBJ2-3, with 14 bases matching TRBD2. The clonotype comes from a woman aged 30 to 39 in good health and CMV-seronegative. The CDR3 coding sequence is TGTGCCAGCAGCTTCCCCCCTCCGGGACTAGCGGGAGAGTGGGATACGCAGTATTTT. Protein: CASSFPPPGLAGEWDTQYF.